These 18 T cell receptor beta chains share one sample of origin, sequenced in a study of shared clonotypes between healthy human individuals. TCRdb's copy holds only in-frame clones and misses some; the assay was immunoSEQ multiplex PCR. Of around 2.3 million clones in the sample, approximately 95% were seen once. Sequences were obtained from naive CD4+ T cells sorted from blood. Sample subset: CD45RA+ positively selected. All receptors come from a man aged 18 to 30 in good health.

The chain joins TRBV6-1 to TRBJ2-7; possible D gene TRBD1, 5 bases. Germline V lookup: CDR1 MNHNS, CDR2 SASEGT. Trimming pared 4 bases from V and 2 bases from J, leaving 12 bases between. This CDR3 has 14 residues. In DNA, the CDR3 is TGTGCCAGCAGTGCGACAGTTCAAACCTACGAGCAGTACTTC. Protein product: CASSATVQTYEQYF.

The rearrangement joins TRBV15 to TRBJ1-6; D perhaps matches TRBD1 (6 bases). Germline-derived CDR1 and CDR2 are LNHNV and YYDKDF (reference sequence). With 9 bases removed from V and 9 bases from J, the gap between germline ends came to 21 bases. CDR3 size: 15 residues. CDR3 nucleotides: TGTGCCACTAAGCGATGGGACACTGATTTTTCACCCCTCCACTTT. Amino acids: CATKRWDTDFSPLHF.

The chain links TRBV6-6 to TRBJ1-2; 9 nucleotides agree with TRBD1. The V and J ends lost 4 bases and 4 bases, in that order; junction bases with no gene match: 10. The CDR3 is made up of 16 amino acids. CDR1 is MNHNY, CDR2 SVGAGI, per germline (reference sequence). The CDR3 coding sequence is TGTGCCAGCAGTTTGGGACAGGGAATAGGCAGCTATGGCTACACCTTC. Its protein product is CASSLGQGIGSYGYTF.

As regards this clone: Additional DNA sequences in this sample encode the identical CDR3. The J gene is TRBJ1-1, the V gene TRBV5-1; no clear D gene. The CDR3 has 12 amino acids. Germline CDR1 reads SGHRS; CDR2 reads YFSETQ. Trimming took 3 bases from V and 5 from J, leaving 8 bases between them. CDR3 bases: TGCGCCAGCAGCTCCCTAGGGACTGAAGCTTTCTTT. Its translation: CASSSLGTEAFF.

The CDR3 sequence is CASRYGSLDNSPLHF. The CDR3 DNA reads TGTGCCAGCAGGTACGGATCCTTGGATAATTCACCCCTCCACTTT. This rearrangement joins TRBV27 to TRBJ1-6; D is unresolved. Germline V gives CDR1 MNHEY, CDR2 SMNVEV (reference sequence). The CDR3 consists of 15 residues. Deletions cut 6 bases from V and 5 bases from J, with 14 bases between.

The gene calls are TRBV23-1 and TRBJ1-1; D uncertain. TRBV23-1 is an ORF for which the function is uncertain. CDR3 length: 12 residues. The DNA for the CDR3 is TGCGCTGGTTGGTTGGAATGCACTGAAGCTTTCTTT. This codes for CAGWLECTEAFF.

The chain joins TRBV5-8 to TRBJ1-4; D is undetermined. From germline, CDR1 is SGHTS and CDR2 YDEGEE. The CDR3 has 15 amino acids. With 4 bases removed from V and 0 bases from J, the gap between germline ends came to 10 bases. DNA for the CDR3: TGTGCCAGCAGCGAGGACCCGGCAACTAATGAAAAACTGTTTTTT. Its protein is CASSEDPATNEKLFF. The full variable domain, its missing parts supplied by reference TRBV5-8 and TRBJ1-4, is EAGVTQSPTHLIKTRGQQATLRCSPISGHTSVYWYQQALGLGLQFLLWYDEGEERNRGNFPPRFSGRQFPNYSSELNVNALELEDSALYLCASSEDPATNEKLFFGSGTQLSVL.

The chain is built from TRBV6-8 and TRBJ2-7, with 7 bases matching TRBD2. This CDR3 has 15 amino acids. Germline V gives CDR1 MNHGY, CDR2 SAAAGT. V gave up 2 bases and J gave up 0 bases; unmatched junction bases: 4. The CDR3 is CASSYGGRDSYEQYF. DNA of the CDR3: TGTGCCAGCAGTTACGGCGGGAGAGACTCCTACGAGCAGTACTTC.

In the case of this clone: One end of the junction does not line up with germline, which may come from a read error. CDR3 residues: CASTEPGHLLSGANVLTF. In DNA form, the CDR3 reads TGTGCCAGCACTGAACCGGGACACCTATTATCTGGGGCCAACGTCCTGACTTTC. This chain joins TRBV6-1 and TRBJ2-6; a weak D match, TRBD1 (6 bases). This CDR3 has 18 amino acids. Germline values: CDR1 MNHNS, CDR2 SASEGT.

As DNA, the CDR3 is TGCAGCGTACTAGGACAGCCAACCTACGAGCAGTACTTC. Translating gives CSVLGQPTYEQYF. The chain combines TRBV29-1 with TRBJ2-7, with TRBD1 as a possible D gene (6 bases). The CDR3 contains 13 residues. V lost 6 bases and J 2 bases, leaving 14 bases between the germline ends. From germline, CDR1 is SQVTM and CDR2 ANQGSEA.

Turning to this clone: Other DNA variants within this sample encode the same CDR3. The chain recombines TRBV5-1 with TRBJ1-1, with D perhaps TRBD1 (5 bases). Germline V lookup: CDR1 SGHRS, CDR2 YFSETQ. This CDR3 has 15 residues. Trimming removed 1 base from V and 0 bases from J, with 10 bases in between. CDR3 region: CASSLSPGLNTEAFF. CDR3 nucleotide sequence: TGCGCCAGCAGCTTGTCCCCAGGGCTGAACACTGAAGCTTTCTTT.

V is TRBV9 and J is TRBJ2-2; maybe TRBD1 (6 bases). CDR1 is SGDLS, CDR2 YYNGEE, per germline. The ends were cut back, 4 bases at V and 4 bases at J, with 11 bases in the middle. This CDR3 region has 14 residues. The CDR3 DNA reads TGTGCCAGCAGCCGAACAGGGATCACCGGGGAGCTGTTTTTT. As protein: CASSRTGITGELFF.

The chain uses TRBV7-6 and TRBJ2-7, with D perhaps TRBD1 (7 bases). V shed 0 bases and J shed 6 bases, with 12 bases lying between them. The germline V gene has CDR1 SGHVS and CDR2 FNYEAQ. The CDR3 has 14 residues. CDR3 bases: TGTGCCAGCAGCTTAGCGGAGGGACAGATCGAGCAGTACTTC. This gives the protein CASSLAEGQIEQYF. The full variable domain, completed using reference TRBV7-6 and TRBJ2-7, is GAGVSQSPRYKVTKRGQDVALRCDPISGHVSLYWYRQALGQGPEFLTYFNYEAQQDKSGLPNDRFSAERPEGSISTLTIQRTEQRDSAMYRCASSLAEGQIEQYFGPGTRLTVT.

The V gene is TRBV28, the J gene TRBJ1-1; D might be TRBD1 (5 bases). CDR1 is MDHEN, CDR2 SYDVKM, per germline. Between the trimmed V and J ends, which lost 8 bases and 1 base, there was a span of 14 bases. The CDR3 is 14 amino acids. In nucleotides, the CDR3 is TGTGCCAGCGACACTCTTGGGGGGAACACTGAAGCTTTCTTT. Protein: CASDTLGGNTEAFF.

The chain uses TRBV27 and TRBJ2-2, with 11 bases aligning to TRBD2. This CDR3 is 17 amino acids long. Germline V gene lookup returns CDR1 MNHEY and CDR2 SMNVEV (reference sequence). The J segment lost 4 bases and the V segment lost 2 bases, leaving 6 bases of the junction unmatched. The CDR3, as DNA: TGTGCCAGCAGTTTAACTAGCGGGAGAAAGGGCACCGGGGAGCTGTTTTTT. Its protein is CASSLTSGRKGTGELFF.

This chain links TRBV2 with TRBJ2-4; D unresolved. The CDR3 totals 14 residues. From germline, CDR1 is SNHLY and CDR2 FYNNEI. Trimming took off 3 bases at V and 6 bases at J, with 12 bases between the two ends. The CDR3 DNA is TGTGCCAGCAGTGAGAATCCGGACGCAAACATTCAGTACTTC. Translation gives CASSENPDANIQYF.

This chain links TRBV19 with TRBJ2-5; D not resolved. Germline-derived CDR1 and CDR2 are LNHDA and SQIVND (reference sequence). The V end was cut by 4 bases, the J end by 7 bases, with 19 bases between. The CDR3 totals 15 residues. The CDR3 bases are TGTGCCAGTAGTACAAGACACGCGTGGTCGGGGACCCAGTACTTC. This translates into CASSTRHAWSGTQYF.

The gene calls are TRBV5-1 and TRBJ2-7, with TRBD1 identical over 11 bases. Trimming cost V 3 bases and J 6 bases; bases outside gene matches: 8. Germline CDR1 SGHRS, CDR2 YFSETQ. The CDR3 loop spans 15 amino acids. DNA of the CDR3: TGCGCCAGCAGCTGGACCGGACAGGGGGCGGGCGAGCAGTACTTC. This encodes CASSWTGQGAGEQYF.